The 23 T cell receptor beta chains listed next were all sequenced from one sample in a study of T cell responses to AZD1222 COVID-19 vaccine. This table comes from immunoSEQ multiplex PCR, and its TCRdb copy is limited to in-frame clones, with some not included. The sample records around 140,000 clones, 75% to 95% being singletons. Source: peripheral blood, taken 28 days after the second AZD1222 dose. The receptors derive from an adult who received the AZD1222 COVID-19 vaccine.

The chain is built from TRBV2 and TRBJ1-2; D gene ambiguous. In germline, CDR1 is SNHLY, CDR2 FYNNEI. The V and J ends lost 6 bases and 0 bases respectively, with 8 bases between them. The CDR3 runs 13 residues. In DNA, the CDR3 is TGTGCCAGCAGGATATTAGCTAACTATGGCTACACCTTC. Translation gives CASRILANYGYTF.

DNA for the CDR3: TGTGCCAGCAGCCCATGGACGGAGAACACTGAAGCTTTCTTT. Translated: CASSPWTENTEAFF. The gene calls are TRBV7-2 and TRBJ1-1, with D uncertain. The CDR3 spans 14 residues. The V end was cut by 5 bases, the J end by 1 base, with 11 bases between. Germline CDR1 reads SGHTA; CDR2 reads FQGNSA.

The rearrangement links TRBV6-5 to TRBJ2-3; no definite D call. Germline CDR1 reads MNHEY; CDR2 reads SVGAGI. CDR3 length: 14 residues. Trimming left V 7 bases short and J 1 base short, with 12 bases between. The DNA for the CDR3 is TGTGCCAGCATCACGCGCGGCCGCACAGATACGCAGTATTTT. Translating gives CASITRGRTDTQYF.

This clone occurred once. The chain combines TRBV19 with TRBJ1-2, with 8 bases lining up with TRBD1. CDR1 is LNHDA, CDR2 SQIVND, per germline (reference sequence). The junction had 3 bases not matched to a gene; V was cut back by 3 bases and J by 6 bases. This CDR3 is built from 13 residues. CDR3 in DNA: TGTGCCAGTAGTATTAACAGGGGGGATGGCTACACCTTC. Translating gives CASSINRGDGYTF.

The J gene is TRBJ2-5, the V gene TRBV10-3; D possibly corresponds to TRBD2 (6 bases). The V gene lost 2 bases and the J gene lost 0 bases, with 13 bases spanning the gap. Germline lookup yields CDR1 ENHRY and CDR2 SYGVKD. The CDR3 has 16 amino acids. The DNA of the CDR3 is TGTGCCATCAGTGAGGGGACTGTGAAGTACCAAGAGACCCAGTACTTC. Translation: CAISEGTVKYQETQYF.

The chain employs TRBV7-4 and TRBJ1-2; the D gene is possibly TRBD1 (5 bases). Between the trimmed V and J ends, which lost 6 bases and 4 bases, there was a span of 18 bases. Germline loops: CDR1 SGHVT, CDR2 SQSDAQ. The CDR3 covers 15 residues. CDR3 residues: CASRSVQGPSYGYTF. The CDR3 nucleotides are TGTGCCAGCAGGTCAGTCCAGGGTCCTAGCTATGGCTACACCTTC.

V is TRBV10-3 and J is TRBJ1-1; 7 bases line up with TRBD1. CDR1 is ENHRY and CDR2 is SYGVKD in the germline V gene. The CDR3 has 15 residues. The trim removed 0 bases at V and 4 bases at J, leaving 5 bases unmatched. The CDR3 bases are TGTGCCATCAGTGAGTCGATCTCAGGGGGCACTGAAGCTTTCTTT. Translation: CAISESISGGTEAFF.

This rearrangement joins TRBV10-1 to TRBJ1-2; D not certain. The CDR3 sequence is 15 residues long. V dropped 3 bases and J dropped 7 bases, with 18 bases sitting between them. Germline V CDR1 and CDR2: WNHNN, SYGVQD (reference sequence). The CDR3 sequence is CASSDGGSTAGGYTF. CDR3 nucleotides: TGCGCCAGCAGTGATGGTGGCTCTACTGCTGGTGGCTACACCTTC.

V gene TRBV4-2 combines with J gene TRBJ1-5; 7 nucleotides line up with TRBD1. Germline CDR1 reads LGHNA; CDR2 reads YNFKEQ. CDR3 length equals 15 residues. With V trimmed by 1 base and J by 3 bases, 3 bases remained unmatched. The CDR3 DNA follows: TGTGCCAGCAGCCAAGTAGGACAGGACAATCAGCCCCAGCATTTT. Amino acids: CASSQVGQDNQPQHF.

The chain employs TRBV3-1 (or the pseudogene TRBV3-2) and TRBJ2-2; 12 nucleotides agree with TRBD2. The CDR3 is made up of 19 amino acids. J was trimmed by 4 bases and V by 1 base; bases with no gene match: 10. The germline CDR1 and CDR2 sequences are LGHDT and YNNKEL (reference sequence). The CDR3 DNA is TGTGCCAGCAGCCAAGTTTTCCTAGCGGGAGGGGCGATCACCGGGGAGCTGTTTTTT. Its translation: CASSQVFLAGGAITGELFF.

This clone turned up a few times. The chain employs TRBV27 and TRBJ1-2; maybe TRBD1 (6 bases). From germline, CDR1 is MNHEY and CDR2 SMNVEV (reference sequence). This CDR3 region has 15 residues. V was trimmed by 5 bases and J by 8 bases, leaving 21 bases between them. CDR3 sequence (DNA): TGTGCCAGCAGTCCGTCCTTCTCAGGGGCGGAGGGCTACACCTTC. Translation gives CASSPSFSGAEGYTF.

This rearrangement joins TRBV6-5 to TRBJ1-1, with D uncertain. With 2 bases removed from V and 1 base from J, the gap between germline ends came to 8 bases. Germline-derived CDR1 and CDR2 are MNHEY and SVGAGI. This CDR3 has 14 residues. This chain's CDR3 is CASSYVQTNTEAFF. In nucleotides, the CDR3 is TGTGCCAGCAGTTACGTGCAGACGAACACTGAAGCTTTCTTT.

The genes are TRBV4-1 and TRBJ2-2; D may be TRBD1 (5 bases). Per germline, CDR1 MGHRA and CDR2 YSYEKL. CDR3 length equals 17 residues. V shed 0 bases and J shed 4 bases, with 15 bases lying between them. CDR3 residues: CASSQESRDVSTGELFF. The CDR3 DNA follows: TGCGCCAGCAGCCAAGAGTCCAGGGATGTGAGCACCGGGGAGCTGTTTTTT.

The J gene is TRBJ1-6, the V gene TRBV2; D not certain. The CDR3 has 15 residues. V was pared by 2 bases and J by 7 bases, with 12 bases between. Per the germline V gene, CDR1 is SNHLY and CDR2 is FYNNEI. CDR3 sequence (DNA): TGTGCCAGCAGTGAATTAGGGTCGGGGAATTCACCCCTCCACTTT. Translation gives CASSELGSGNSPLHF.

This sequence joins TRBV29-1 and TRBJ1-1; D remains unclear. The V gene lost 7 bases and the J gene lost 0 bases, with 12 bases spanning the gap. This CDR3 comprises 13 residues. Germline CDR1 and CDR2: SQVTM and ANQGSEA. The CDR3 coding sequence is TGCAGCGGAACCCGCGCCATGAACACTGAAGCTTTCTTT. This encodes CSGTRAMNTEAFF.

The chain employs TRBV7-9 and TRBJ1-1, with D perhaps matching TRBD1 (5 bases). The CDR3 sequence is 17 residues long. Trimming shortened V by 5 bases and J by 2 bases, and 21 bases separated the two germline ends. The germline gives CDR1 SEHNR, CDR2 FQNEAQ (reference sequence). CDR3 in amino acids: CASSVGTGSIYNTEAFF. The CDR3 coding sequence is TGTGCCAGCAGCGTGGGGACGGGGAGTATTTACAACACTGAAGCTTTCTTT.

This chain links TRBV5-4 with TRBJ2-7, with D unresolved. The CDR3 consists of 14 residues. Per germline, CDR1 SGHNT and CDR2 YYREEE (reference sequence). Trimming pared 4 bases from V and 7 bases from J, leaving 18 bases between. The CDR3 sequence: CASSLSLTMREQYF. CDR3 nucleotides: TGTGCCAGCAGCCTATCGTTGACCATGAGAGAGCAGTACTTC.

This clone has a single count. Its ends do not fully match the called genes, so a read error is possible. V and J are TRBV3-1 (or the pseudogene TRBV3-2) and TRBJ1-1; D call uncertain. The V gene's germline CDR1 is LGHDT and CDR2 YNNKEL (reference sequence). The CDR3 contains 13 residues. CDR3 DNA: TGTGCCAGCAGCTCAACGGTGAACCCTGAAGCTTTCTTT. It encodes CASSSTVNPEAFF.

The genes are TRBV7-9 and TRBJ2-5; 11 bases are shared with TRBD1. Looked up from germline, CDR1 is SEHNR and CDR2 is FQNEAQ (reference sequence). This CDR3 is 16 amino acids long. Unmatched junction bases numbered 11, after V lost 4 bases and J lost 7 bases. The DNA for the CDR3 is TGTGCCAGCAGCTCCTCCGGGACAGGGGGTTTCGCGACCCAGTACTTC. Translating gives CASSSSGTGGFATQYF.

This chain joins TRBV7-8 and TRBJ2-3, with D uncertain. The CDR3 has 14 amino acids. Germline V gene lookup returns CDR1 SGHVS and CDR2 FQNEAQ. V lost 1 base and J lost 0, with 5 bases in between. CDR3 sequence: CASSLVRSTDTQYF. The CDR3, as DNA: TGTGCCAGCAGCTTAGTCAGGAGCACAGATACGCAGTATTTT.

The rearrangement uses TRBV6-6 and TRBJ1-2; maybe TRBD1 (5 bases). The germline V gene encodes CDR1 MNHNY and CDR2 SVGAGI (reference sequence). V lost 0 bases to trimming and J lost 5 bases, with 10 bases between them. The CDR3 has 14 amino acids. The DNA for the CDR3 is TGTGCCAGCAGTTACTCGGGGCCTCCGTATGGCTACACCTTC. Its protein product is CASSYSGPPYGYTF.

The V gene is TRBV9, the J gene TRBJ1-2; tentatively, D is TRBD1 (6 bases). This CDR3 contains 14 residues. Trimming removed 0 bases from V and 1 base from J, with 7 bases in between. CDR1 is SGDLS, CDR2 YYNGEE, per germline. The CDR3 coding sequence is TGTGCCAGCAGCGTAGAACAGGGTAACTATGGCTACACCTTC. Amino acids: CASSVEQGNYGYTF.

With respect to this clone: The same CDR3 is also encoded by other DNA sequences in this sample. CDR3 residues: CASSTTGGSNQPQHF. CDR3 nucleotide sequence: TGTGCCAGTAGTACCACAGGGGGAAGCAATCAGCCCCAGCATTTT. The rearrangement uses TRBV19 and TRBJ1-5, with 8 bases matching TRBD1. Germline lookup yields CDR1 LNHDA and CDR2 SQIVND (reference sequence). Trimming at V came to 4 bases and at J to 1 base, leaving 3 bases not matched to a gene. This CDR3 is built from 15 residues.